These 32 T cell receptor beta chains originate from one sample sequenced in a study of long-term antiretroviral therapy in people with HIV. They ran version v3.0 of the immunoSEQ assay at survey level. Repertoires were generated with immunoSEQ multiplex PCR, while TCRdb's copy carries only in-frame clones and drops some. The sample lists around 11,000 clones, around 85% seen once, with more than 15% in the top ten. The material sequenced was unsorted PBMCs, taken 1.8 years after starting antiretroviral therapy. These receptors were obtained from a man aged 40-49 years with HIV.

The V and J genes are TRBV30 and TRBJ1-2; 7 nucleotides align to TRBD1. Germline V gene sequence: CDR1 GTSNPN, CDR2 SVGIG (reference sequence). The CDR3 consists of 13 residues. The V gene end was trimmed by 4 bases and the J gene end by 2 bases; junction bases not matched to a gene: 4. CDR3 loop: CAWKGQDNYGYTF. The CDR3 coding sequence is TGTGCCTGGAAAGGACAGGACAACTATGGCTACACCTTC. Variable domain in full (rest from reference TRBV30 and TRBJ1-2): SQTIHQWPATLVQPVGSPLSLECTVEGTSNPNLYWYRQAAGRGLQLLFYSVGIGQISSEVPQNLSASRPQDRQFILSSKKLLLSDSGFYLCAWKGQDNYGYTFGSGTRLTVV.

The V gene is TRBV25-1, the J gene TRBJ2-1, with 7 bases fitting TRBD2. V lost 3 bases and J lost 8; bases outside the gene matches: 16. This CDR3 spans 17 amino acids. CDR1 and CDR2 (germline): MGHDK, SYGVNS. The CDR3 spells CASSEGSNGRSLHEQFF. DNA for the CDR3: TGTGCCAGCAGTGAGGGGTCTAACGGGAGGTCCCTCCATGAGCAGTTCTTC.

The rearrangement joins TRBV28 to TRBJ2-7; either TRBD1 or TRBD2 may supply D (5 bases each). The germline V gene has CDR1 MDHEN and CDR2 SYDVKM. This CDR3 has 18 residues. Between the trimmed V and J ends, which lost 2 bases and 1 base, there was a span of 21 bases. The CDR3 DNA is TGTGCCAGCAGTTTACCCCCCATCTGGGGGTCTAGGTCCTACGAGCAGTACTTC. Amino acids: CASSLPPIWGSRSYEQYF.

The rearrangement uses TRBV30 and TRBJ1-3; D ambiguous. The CDR3 has 13 residues. CDR1 and CDR2 (germline): GTSNPN, SVGIG (reference sequence). Trimming cost V 0 bases and J 3 bases, with 6 bases left between them. CDR3 nucleotide sequence: TGTGCCTGGAGTGTATCGGTTGGAAACACCATATATTTT. Its protein product is CAWSVSVGNTIYF. Full variable domain (outside the CDR3, taken from reference TRBV30 and TRBJ1-3): SQTIHQWPATLVQPVGSPLSLECTVEGTSNPNLYWYRQAAGRGLQLLFYSVGIGQISSEVPQNLSASRPQDRQFILSSKKLLLSDSGFYLCAWSVSVGNTIYFGEGSWLTVV.

The chain joins TRBV11-2 to TRBJ1-5; TRBD1 agrees at 7 bases. After removal of 6 bases from V and 1 base from J, the junction contained 3 bases not matched to a gene. Germline lookup yields CDR1 SGHAT and CDR2 FQNNGV. There are 14 residues in the CDR3. The CDR3 sequence: CASSPGGSNQPQHF. Here the CDR3 DNA reads TGTGCCAGCAGTCCAGGGGGAAGCAATCAGCCCCAGCATTTT.

The rearrangement joins TRBV4-1 to TRBJ2-1; weak D call: TRBD1 (6 bases). Germline CDR1 and CDR2: MGHRA and YSYEKL. The CDR3 loop spans 15 amino acids. V was pared by 1 base and J by 6 bases, with 13 bases between. CDR3 in DNA: TGCGCCAGCAGCCAAGGCTCGGACAGTGGCAATGAGCAGTTCTTC. Translated: CASSQGSDSGNEQFF.

The rearrangement uses TRBV7-8 and TRBJ1-2, with a tentative D call TRBD1 (5 bases). Per the germline V gene, CDR1 is SGHVS and CDR2 is FQNEAQ. V was shortened by 3 bases and J by 8 bases, with 16 bases between the two germline ends. The CDR3 totals 14 residues. The CDR3 coding sequence is TGTGCCAGCAGCTTGGAGCCAAGGGGAGGCGGCTACACCTTC. Translating gives CASSLEPRGGGYTF.

This chain uses TRBV21-1 with TRBJ1-1. TRBV21-1 is a documented pseudogene. The CDR3 consists of 17 residues. The CDR3 DNA sequence: TGTGCCAGCAGCAAGAAGGCAGAGGGCGGGATGAACACTGAAGCTTTCTTT. Translated, it gives CASSKKAEGGMNTEAFF.

The chain couples TRBV7-7 to TRBJ2-1; D is undetermined. CDR1 and CDR2 from the germline V gene are SSHAT and FNYEAQ (reference sequence). CDR3 size: 15 residues. Trimming removed 0 bases from V and 7 bases from J, with 13 bases in between. The CDR3 here is CASSLAPRPGNEQFF. The CDR3 DNA reads TGTGCCAGCAGCTTAGCTCCTCGACCCGGGAATGAGCAGTTCTTC.

This clone was seen only once. V gene TRBV27 combines with J gene TRBJ2-7, with a weak D call TRBD1 (5 bases). The CDR3 consists of 16 residues. Trimming took 5 bases from V and 0 from J, leaving 17 bases between them. In germline, CDR1 is MNHEY, CDR2 SMNVEV (reference sequence). CDR3 nucleotide sequence: TGTGCCAGCAGTCCGCTGGGGCCTTCAAGCTCCTACGAGCAGTACTTC. Amino acid sequence: CASSPLGPSSSYEQYF.

This clone was observed a handful of times. The chain links TRBV27 to TRBJ2-7, with 8 nucleotides matching TRBD1. The CDR3 runs 14 residues. V lost 2 bases and J lost 2; bases outside the gene matches: 2. From germline, CDR1 is MNHEY and CDR2 SMNVEV (reference sequence). This CDR3 is CASSLGTGAYEQYF. CDR3 nucleotides: TGTGCCAGCAGTTTAGGGACAGGCGCCTACGAGCAGTACTTC.

The gene calls are TRBV9 and TRBJ2-5; perhaps D is TRBD1 or TRBD2 (6 bases each). Trimming stripped 6 bases from V and 0 bases from J, with 12 bases between. From germline, CDR1 is SGDLS and CDR2 YYNGEE. There are 14 residues in the CDR3. CDR3 bases: TGTGCCAGCAACCGGGGGCAGCACCAAGAGACCCAGTACTTC. As protein: CASNRGQHQETQYF. Supplemented by reference TRBV9 and TRBJ2-5, the full variable domain reads DSGVTQTPKHLITATGQRVTLRCSPRSGDLSVYWYQQSLDQGLQFLIQYYNGEERAKGNILERFSAQQFPDLHSELNLSSLELGDSALYFCASNRGQHQETQYFGPGTRLLVL.

The V gene is TRBV7-2, the J gene TRBJ1-1, with D hard to call. Germline values: CDR1 SGHTA, CDR2 FQGNSA. Trimming stripped 5 bases from V and 1 base from J, with 11 bases between. The CDR3 length is 14 residues. This CDR3 reads CASSHDTGNTEAFF. In DNA form, the CDR3 reads TGTGCCAGCAGCCATGATACCGGGAACACTGAAGCTTTCTTT.

This rearrangement joins TRBV27 to TRBJ2-1; 11 nucleotides line up with TRBD2. The germline V gene has CDR1 MNHEY and CDR2 SMNVEV (reference sequence). The CDR3 length is 19 residues. V was clipped by 3 bases and J by 5 bases; unmatched bases: 15. The CDR3 coding sequence is TGTGCCAGCAGTTTCCTACTAGCGGGGGACCTTCTAGGGAACAATGAGCAGTTCTTC. This gives the protein CASSFLLAGDLLGNNEQFF.

The chain links TRBV9 to TRBJ2-7; D might be TRBD1 or TRBD2, each matching 5 bases. CDR3 length: 13 residues. Trimming pared 1 base from V and 5 bases from J, leaving 10 bases between. Per germline, CDR1 SGDLS and CDR2 YYNGEE. CDR3 coding DNA: TGTGCCAGCAGCGTAATGGGGGTGGACGAGCAGTACTTC. This encodes CASSVMGVDEQYF.

This clone was recorded a few times. This chain uses TRBV7-8 with TRBJ1-2; D remains ambiguous. V shed 1 base and J shed 4 bases, with 13 bases lying between them. This CDR3 contains 15 residues. CDR1 and CDR2 from the germline V gene are SGHVS and FQNEAQ. The CDR3 sequence is CASSLGAYNSYGYTF. CDR3 nucleotide sequence: TGTGCCAGCAGCTTAGGGGCTTATAACTCCTATGGCTACACCTTC.

This chain links TRBV19 with TRBJ2-3, with TRBD2 matching over 7 bases. V shed 5 bases, J shed 8 bases, and the junction held 13 bases outside the gene matches. CDR3 length: 15 residues. CDR1 is LNHDA and CDR2 is SQIVND in the germline V gene (reference sequence). CDR3 in DNA: TGTGCCAGTAGTGGGGGGGACTCGATTTTGGGTACGCAGTATTTT. It encodes CASSGGDSILGTQYF. Supplemented by reference TRBV19 and TRBJ2-3, the full variable domain reads DGGITQSPKYLFRKEGQNVTLSCEQNLNHDAMYWYRQDPGQGLRLIYYSQIVNDFQKGDIAEGYSVSREKKESFPLTVTSAQKNPTAFYLCASSGGDSILGTQYFGPGTRLTVL.

The chain employs TRBV27 and TRBJ2-2, with 8 nucleotides matching TRBD1. CDR3 length: 13 amino acids. The germline gives CDR1 MNHEY, CDR2 SMNVEV (reference sequence). Trimming removed 5 bases from V and 8 bases from J; junction bases left unmatched: 4. DNA for the CDR3: TGTGCCAGCAGTGACAGGGGATTTGGGGAGCTGTTTTTT. It translates to CASSDRGFGELFF.

This clone came up once. This chain joins TRBV5-1 and TRBJ2-7, with D tentatively TRBD2 (5 bases). Germline V gene sequence: CDR1 SGHRS, CDR2 YFSETQ. The V gene lost 0 bases and the J gene lost 5 bases, with 12 bases spanning the gap. This CDR3 is 14 amino acids long. CDR3 loop: CASSLERDFNEQYF. CDR3 in DNA: TGCGCCAGCAGCTTGGAGAGGGATTTCAACGAGCAGTACTTC.

V gene TRBV18 combines with J gene TRBJ2-1, with no clear D. CDR3 size: 12 residues. Germline CDR1 KGHSH, CDR2 LQKENI. The germline V and J ends were trimmed by 3 bases and 3 bases, with 3 bases remaining between them. The CDR3 sequence: CASSPDYNEQFF. For the CDR3, the DNA is TGTGCCAGCTCACCGGACTACAATGAGCAGTTCTTC.

The rearrangement uses TRBV7-2 and TRBJ1-2; TRBD1 might be the D (5 bases). V was clipped by 6 bases and J by 2 bases, with 13 bases between them. The CDR3 is 14 residues long. CDR1 and CDR2 from the germline V gene are SGHTA and FQGNSA. Written as DNA, the CDR3 is TGTGCCAGCAGGCGGATCGGGACCAACTATGGCTACACCTTC. Its protein product is CASRRIGTNYGYTF.

This CDR3 reads CASSSPPGRTYEQYF. As DNA, the CDR3 is TGTGCCAGCAGTTCTCCCCCAGGGCGCACCTACGAGCAGTACTTC. This chain joins TRBV28 and TRBJ2-7; perhaps TRBD1 as D (5 bases). This CDR3 spans 15 amino acids. V was shortened by 4 bases and J by 2 bases, with 15 bases between the two germline ends. The germline gives CDR1 MDHEN, CDR2 SYDVKM.

This sequence joins TRBV5-1 and TRBJ1-1; a weak D match, TRBD1 (6 bases). The CDR3 is made up of 16 amino acids. The V end lost 0 bases, the J end lost 1 base, and 13 bases lay between the germline ends. The germline CDR1 and CDR2 sequences are SGHRS and YFSETQ. As DNA, the CDR3 is TGCGCCAGCAGCTTGGTACAGGGAATAAGGAACACTGAAGCTTTCTTT. Amino acid sequence: CASSLVQGIRNTEAFF.

This chain links TRBV7-2 with TRBJ1-3, with D possibly TRBD1 on 6 matching bases. This CDR3 spans 15 amino acids. The germline V gene encodes CDR1 SGHTA and CDR2 FQGNSA. Deletions cut 8 bases from V and 0 bases from J, with 14 bases between. The CDR3 is CASSLRGFSGNTIYF. DNA for the CDR3: TGTGCCAGCTCACTCAGGGGTTTCTCTGGAAACACCATATATTTT.

This clone was found once. The V gene is TRBV4-2, the J gene TRBJ2-7; 9 nucleotides line up with TRBD2. This CDR3 contains 16 residues. V was clipped by 0 bases and J by 3 bases; unmatched bases: 6. The V gene's germline CDR1 is LGHNA and CDR2 YNFKEQ. CDR3 sequence (DNA): TGTGCCAGCAGCCAAGAAGGTGTAGCGGGAGTCTACGAGCAGTACTTC. Protein sequence: CASSQEGVAGVYEQYF.

This clone came up a few times. This sequence joins TRBV7-6 and TRBJ1-2; 7 bases line up with TRBD1. The CDR3 is 14 amino acids. CDR1 SGHVS and CDR2 FNYEAQ come from the germline V gene. The trim removed 5 bases at V and 5 bases at J, leaving 8 bases unmatched. The CDR3 DNA is TGTGCCAGCAGCCCCCGAGAGGGACAGTATGGCTACACCTTC. It encodes CASSPREGQYGYTF.

This clone is medium-sized by share. The V gene is TRBV6-5, the J gene TRBJ2-7; the D gene is possibly TRBD2 (6 bases). CDR3 length equals 16 residues. V lost 4 bases and J lost 0, with 16 bases in between. Germline loops: CDR1 MNHEY, CDR2 SVGAGI. In DNA, the CDR3 is TGTGCCAGCAGTTCCACGGGACTGGTAAGCTCCTACGAGCAGTACTTC. Translating it yields CASSSTGLVSSYEQYF.

The chain employs TRBV7-9 and TRBJ1-1; D ambiguous. The CDR3 length is 14 residues. Between the trimmed V and J ends, which lost 0 bases and 0 bases, there was a span of 5 bases. The germline gives CDR1 SEHNR, CDR2 FQNEAQ (reference sequence). CDR3 nucleotide sequence: TGTGCCAGCAGCTTAGCAGGAGTGAACACTGAAGCTTTCTTT. It is translated as CASSLAGVNTEAFF.

The J gene is TRBJ2-7, the V gene TRBV27, with 9 bases aligning to TRBD1. Germline V gene data show CDR1 as MNHEY and CDR2 as SMNVEV (reference sequence). The length of the CDR3 is 16 residues. The junction had 10 bases not matched to a gene; V was cut back by 7 bases and J by 0 bases. The CDR3 region has the DNA TGTGCCAGCAAAATTTACGGGGACAGGGACTCCTACGAGCAGTACTTC. Translation: CASKIYGDRDSYEQYF.

This chain joins TRBV7-8 and TRBJ2-2; TRBD2 aligns across 7 bases. CDR3 length: 14 amino acids. J gave up 4 bases and V 6 bases, and 5 bases lay outside the gene matches. Germline V gene sequence: CDR1 SGHVS, CDR2 FQNEAQ. For the CDR3, the DNA is TGTGCCAGCAGTAGCGGGTACTCCACCGGGGAGCTGTTTTTT. As protein: CASSSGYSTGELFF.

The gene calls are TRBV5-1 and TRBJ2-7; the match to TRBD2 covers 9 bases. Looked up from germline, CDR1 is SGHRS and CDR2 is YFSETQ. The V segment lost 2 bases and the J segment 6 bases; nucleotides outside the gene matches: 6. The CDR3 is made up of 14 amino acids. The CDR3 sequence is CASSFYSSGSEQYF. In nucleotides, the CDR3 is TGCGCCAGCAGCTTCTATAGTAGCGGGAGCGAGCAGTACTTC.

Only a few counts were recorded for this clone. This chain connects TRBV9 to TRBJ2-5; possibly TRBD1 for D (5 bases). Trimming took off 0 bases at V and 5 bases at J, with 11 bases between the two ends. CDR1 and CDR2 from the germline V gene are SGDLS and YYNGEE. The CDR3 contains 14 residues. The CDR3 region is CASSVGQGYETQYF. The CDR3 bases are TGTGCCAGCAGCGTAGGCCAGGGCTACGAGACCCAGTACTTC.